This T cell receptor beta chain comes out of a study of cytomegalovirus exposure and HLA in healthy donors. The study's findings and limits: It has been reported that TCR beta sequences accurately predicted the HLA-A and HLA-B alleles of most subjects.

The length of the CDR3 is 17 residues. Trimming removed 5 bases from V and 0 bases from J, with 17 bases in between. Germline V gene lookup returns CDR1 MDHEN and CDR2 SYDVKM. A note on this clone: The antigen remains unidentified.

The PCR ran on 60 Vbeta and 13 Jbeta primers. In the study's own analysis: Later analysis identified around 85 million unique TCR beta chains, about 11 million shared. The protocol was immunoSEQ multiplex PCR, while the TCRdb copy is restricted to in-frame clones and leaves out a portion. V and J calls and clone size are as listed in that table; D and trimming were resolved from the DNA. The sample holds approximately 100,000 clones; roughly 78% are singletons and the top ten take roughly 1.7%. The sequence derives from a woman in her forties in good health and CMV-seronegative. The rearrangement joins TRBV28 to TRBJ1-3; D perhaps matches TRBD1 (5 bases). Material: PBMCs. This chain's CDR3 is CASSLVGGTSSGNTIYF. The CDR3 coding sequence is TGTGCCAGCAGTCTGGTGGGGGGGACGAGCTCTGGAAACACCATATATTTT.